This TCR beta chain was sequenced during a study of OX40 agonist ivuxolimab in advanced cancers. The overall study: Having had anti-PD-1, anti-PD-L1 or anti-CTLA-4 therapy before was allowed, and roughly 38% had some.

The CDR3 is 15 residues long. Germline V gene sequence: CDR1 SSHAT, CDR2 FNYEAQ (reference sequence). Notes on this clone: An end of the junction does not agree with germline; a read error may underlie this.

TCRdb keeps only in-frame clones here, not all; method: immunoSEQ multiplex PCR. The sample lists about 110,000 clones, 91% occurring once. The source of this sequence is an adult with an advanced solid tumor such as melanoma, head and neck, liver or kidney cancer. Sequenced material: CD4+ or CD8+ T cells sorted from blood, taken in a trial of the OX40 agonist ivuxolimab. J is TRBJ2-3 and V is TRBV7-7; 11 positions match TRBD2. This chain's CDR3 is CASSPTSGNTDTQYF. DNA for the CDR3: TGTGCTAGCAGCCCGACTAGCGGGAACACAGATACGCAGTATTTT.